This T cell receptor (beta chain) was documented in a study of T cell responses to AZD1222 COVID-19 vaccine. Study observations and caveats: Baseline seropositives among AZD1222 recipients totaled only 5 or 6.

A word on this clone: The antigen is undetermined.

V lost 0 bases and J lost 10, with 16 bases in between. There are 16 residues in the CDR3. Germline CDR1 SGHNT, CDR2 YENEEA. Measured with immunoSEQ multiplex PCR; TCRdb has only the in-frame clones, and not every one. The sample holds 150,000 to 200,000 clones, around nine tenths seen once. The genes are TRBV11-3 and TRBJ1-6, with D uncertain. The sample consisted of peripheral blood, taken 28 days after the second dose of the MenACWY control vaccine. This sequence was found in an adult who received the MenACWY meningococcal vaccine as a control. This CDR3 is CASSLDSTVRGSPLHF. As DNA, the CDR3 is TGTGCCAGCAGCTTAGATTCCACAGTCCGAGGGTCACCCCTCCACTTT.